These 23 T cell receptor beta chains originate from one sample sequenced in a study of blood T cell repertoires in COVID-19. Assay: immunoSEQ multiplex PCR; the TCRdb copy retains only in-frame clones and omits some. The repertoire holds about 280,000 clones, 85% to 90% seen once, with 1.7% in the top ten. Sequencing was carried out using PBMCs or T cells enriched from blood (not recorded which). These receptors originate from a woman aged 18-29 years with acute COVID-19.

This sequence joins TRBV5-1 and TRBJ1-3; the D is unclear. From germline, CDR1 is SGHRS and CDR2 YFSETQ. Trimming removed 0 bases at V and 0 bases at J, with 7 bases between. The CDR3 totals 15 residues. The CDR3 coding sequence is TGCGCCAGCAGCTTGGACCCAGGCTCTGGAAACACCATATATTTT. It translates to CASSLDPGSGNTIYF.

The chain combines TRBV24-1 with TRBJ2-1, with 8 positions matching TRBD1. CDR1 is KGHDR, CDR2 SFDVKD, per germline. The CDR3 consists of 14 residues. V gave up 4 bases and J gave up 9 bases; unmatched junction bases: 7. The CDR3 here is CATSETGQGPEQFF. In nucleotides, the CDR3 is TGTGCCACCAGTGAGACTGGACAGGGCCCTGAGCAGTTCTTC.

This clone appeared once. The rearrangement links TRBV6-5 to TRBJ2-5; 10 nucleotides match TRBD1. Trimming took 5 bases from V and 5 from J; bases not matched to a gene: 5. The CDR3 runs to 14 residues. Per germline, CDR1 MNHEY and CDR2 SVGAGI. CDR3 in DNA: TGTGCCAGCAGTCGGGACAGGGGTGAGGAGACCCAGTACTTC. This sequence encodes CASSRDRGEETQYF.

The chain has TRBV9 and TRBJ1-1; possibly TRBD1 for D (6 bases). This CDR3 spans 15 amino acids. Germline-derived CDR1 and CDR2 are SGDLS and YYNGEE. The germline V and J ends were trimmed by 4 bases and 0 bases, with 13 bases remaining between them. As DNA, the CDR3 is TGTGCCAGCAGCCCCCGGGACACCCTGAACACTGAAGCTTTCTTT. Residues: CASSPRDTLNTEAFF.

The rearrangement joins TRBV6-6 to TRBJ2-1; possible D gene TRBD2, 6 bases. CDR1 MNHNY and CDR2 SVGAGI come from the germline V gene (reference sequence). The CDR3 consists of 13 residues. V lost 7 bases and J lost 5, with 12 bases in between. The CDR3 sequence: CASKRTTNNEQFF. In DNA, the CDR3 is TGTGCCAGCAAGCGGACTACCAACAATGAGCAGTTCTTC.

The J gene is TRBJ2-7, the V gene TRBV12-3 or TRBV12-4; D gene unclear. The V gene lost 7 bases and the J gene lost 4 bases, with 11 bases spanning the gap. The CDR3 is made up of 12 amino acids. CDR3 sequence: CASTHKLYEQYF. CDR3 in DNA: TGTGCCAGCACCCATAAACTTTACGAGCAGTACTTC.

The sample holds one count of this clone. The chain couples TRBV2 to TRBJ1-5; no clear D. CDR3 length: 14 amino acids. Trimming pared 6 bases from V and 3 bases from J, leaving 12 bases between. CDR1 and CDR2 (germline): SNHLY, FYNNEI. This CDR3 is CASSNLAFNQPQHF. Written as DNA, the CDR3 is TGTGCCAGCAGCAATCTGGCCTTCAATCAGCCCCAGCATTTT. Full variable domain (rest looked up from reference TRBV2 and TRBJ1-5): EPEVTQTPSHQVTQMGQEVILRCVPISNHLYFYWYRQILGQKVEFLVSFYNNEISEKSEIFDDQFSVERPDGSNFTLKIRSTKLEDSAMYFCASSNLAFNQPQHFGDGTRLSIL.

The chain recombines TRBV6-6 with TRBJ2-1; no reliable D call. Per germline, CDR1 MNHNY and CDR2 SVGAGI (reference sequence). V was pared by 6 bases and J by 1 base, with 16 bases between. This CDR3 is 16 amino acids long. The CDR3 DNA reads TGTGCCAGCAGACCCCCAACTTCGATGTCCTACAATGAGCAGTTCTTC. This translates into CASRPPTSMSYNEQFF.

The chain links TRBV19 to TRBJ2-7, with D tentatively TRBD1 (5 bases). CDR3 length: 13 residues. Trimming shortened V by 3 bases and J by 5 bases, and 11 bases separated the two germline ends. Looked up from germline, CDR1 is LNHDA and CDR2 is SQIVND (reference sequence). The CDR3 sequence is CASSIQGADEQYF. CDR3 nucleotides: TGTGCCAGTAGTATCCAGGGCGCAGACGAGCAGTACTTC. Full variable domain (remainder filled in from reference TRBV19 and TRBJ2-7): DGGITQSPKYLFRKEGQNVTLSCEQNLNHDAMYWYRQDPGQGLRLIYYSQIVNDFQKGDIAEGYSVSREKKESFPLTVTSAQKNPTAFYLCASSIQGADEQYFGPGTRLTVT.

This chain connects TRBV29-1 to TRBJ1-1, with D hard to call. Germline CDR1 reads SQVTM; CDR2 reads ANQGSEA. This CDR3 region has 12 residues. V was trimmed by 3 bases and J by 4 bases, leaving 9 bases between them. The DNA for the CDR3 is TGCAGCGTTGATCCCTCCAGCACTGAAGCTTTCTTT. It yields the protein CSVDPSSTEAFF.

V gene TRBV5-4 combines with J gene TRBJ2-7; 8 bases fit TRBD1. V gave up 0 bases and J gave up 5 bases; unmatched junction bases: 13. Germline V gene sequence: CDR1 SGHNT, CDR2 YYREEE (reference sequence). The CDR3 sequence is 17 residues long. CDR3 bases: TGTGCCAGCAGCTTGGGGCAGGGGGCGAGGTACGGTAACGAGCAGTACTTC. It is translated as CASSLGQGARYGNEQYF.

The chain is built from TRBV13 and TRBJ2-3; maybe TRBD1 (6 bases). V lost 5 bases and J 2 bases, leaving 17 bases between the germline ends. CDR1 and CDR2 from the germline V gene are PRHDT and FYEKMQ (reference sequence). CDR3 length: 16 amino acids. CDR3 loop: CASSPWGLSVTDTQYF. Here the CDR3 DNA reads TGTGCCAGCAGCCCCTGGGGGCTTAGCGTCACAGATACGCAGTATTTT.

The rearrangement uses TRBV11-2 and TRBJ2-7; TRBD1 aligns across 8 bases. V lost 1 base and J lost 4; bases outside the gene matches: 6. Germline V gives CDR1 SGHAT, CDR2 FQNNGV. This CDR3 comprises 15 residues. CDR3 protein: CASSLGTGSWYEQYF. In nucleotides, the CDR3 is TGTGCCAGCAGCTTAGGGACAGGGAGTTGGTACGAGCAGTACTTC.

The chain links TRBV5-5 to TRBJ1-3; no clear D gene. The V gene lost 7 bases and the J gene lost 0 bases, with 14 bases spanning the gap. Germline V lookup: CDR1 SGHKS, CDR2 YYEKEE (reference sequence). The CDR3 covers 15 residues. The CDR3 sequence: CASHLVSASGNTIYF. For the CDR3, the DNA is TGTGCCAGCCACCTAGTCAGCGCCTCTGGAAACACCATATATTTT.

The chain employs TRBV24-1 and TRBJ2-7; TRBD1 matches at 7 bases. Per germline, CDR1 KGHDR and CDR2 SFDVKD. The junction had 11 bases not matched to a gene; V was cut back by 3 bases and J by 1 base. The CDR3 covers 17 residues. The CDR3 DNA reads TGTGCCACCAGTGATACCCGACCGGGACAGATATCCTACGAGCAGTACTTC. Its translation is CATSDTRPGQISYEQYF.

A few counts support this clone. CDR3 nucleotides: TGCGCCAGCAGCTTGGGGCCGGGACAGGGTTCTAATTCACCCCTCCACTTT. Translating it yields CASSLGPGQGSNSPLHF. V and J are TRBV5-1 and TRBJ1-6, with 9 bases lining up with TRBD1. CDR3 length equals 17 residues. The germline CDR1 and CDR2 sequences are SGHRS and YFSETQ. Trimming took 0 bases from V and 6 from J; bases not matched to a gene: 7.

This clone was observed a single time. This sequence joins TRBV3-1 (or the pseudogene TRBV3-2) and TRBJ2-1; tentative D call: TRBD2 (6 bases). This CDR3 has 17 amino acids. CDR1 and CDR2 from the germline V gene are LGHDT and YNNKEL (reference sequence). Trimming cost V 3 bases and J 0 bases, with 15 bases left between them. The CDR3 spells CASSHPPEGSSYNEQFF. The CDR3 nucleotides read TGTGCCAGCAGCCACCCCCCGGAGGGGAGCTCCTACAATGAGCAGTTCTTC.

For this clone: Germline is not matched at one junction end, which may reflect a read error. The gene calls are TRBV6-5 and TRBJ1-2; D is possibly TRBD1 (6 bases). Germline assignment: CDR1 MNHEY and CDR2 SVGAGI. This CDR3 has 10 residues. The CDR3 protein is CASSSGTSKF. The CDR3, as DNA: TGTGCCAGCAGCTCCGGGACATCAAAGTTC.

The rearrangement joins TRBV21-1 to TRBJ2-7; TRBD1, the table's D call, was not compared with the DNA. TRBV21-1 is labeled a pseudogene. CDR3 length: 15 residues. For the CDR3, the DNA is TGTGCCAGCAGCACCATTCCGGGACAGTCCTACGAGCAGTACTTC. Translation: CASSTIPGQSYEQYF.

This CDR3 reads CASSLGVIYEQFF. Written as DNA, the CDR3 is TGTGCCAGCAGCTTAGGCGTTATCTATGAGCAGTTCTTC. The chain uses TRBV11-3 and TRBJ2-1; D is undetermined. The CDR3 has 13 residues. Trimming left V 1 base short and J 8 bases short, with 9 bases between. Per the germline V gene, CDR1 is SGHNT and CDR2 is YENEEA.

V gene TRBV18 combines with J gene TRBJ2-7, with 9 bases identical to TRBD1. Germline V gene sequence: CDR1 KGHSH, CDR2 LQKENI. V dropped 5 bases and J dropped 3; count of bases not matched to a gene: 2. This CDR3 has 13 residues. CDR3 nucleotides: TGTGCCAGCTCAACGACAGGGGGCTACGAGCAGTACTTC. Residues: CASSTTGGYEQYF.

V is TRBV7-6 and J is TRBJ2-3; no reliable D call. Germline CDR1 SGHVS, CDR2 FNYEAQ. Trimming left V 2 bases short and J 0 bases short, with 9 bases between. This CDR3 spans 15 amino acids. CDR3 bases: TGTGCCAGCAGCTTAACCCTCCGGAGCACAGATACGCAGTATTTT. Translating gives CASSLTLRSTDTQYF.

The chain carries TRBV5-5 and TRBJ2-1; perhaps TRBD2 as D (6 bases). Trimming removed 3 bases from V and 2 bases from J, with 18 bases in between. The CDR3 sequence is 17 residues long. Germline V gene sequence: CDR1 SGHKS, CDR2 YYEKEE (reference sequence). Here the CDR3 reads CASSYHVTRNAYNEQFF. CDR3 coding DNA: TGTGCCAGCAGCTACCACGTGACTAGGAACGCCTACAATGAGCAGTTCTTC.